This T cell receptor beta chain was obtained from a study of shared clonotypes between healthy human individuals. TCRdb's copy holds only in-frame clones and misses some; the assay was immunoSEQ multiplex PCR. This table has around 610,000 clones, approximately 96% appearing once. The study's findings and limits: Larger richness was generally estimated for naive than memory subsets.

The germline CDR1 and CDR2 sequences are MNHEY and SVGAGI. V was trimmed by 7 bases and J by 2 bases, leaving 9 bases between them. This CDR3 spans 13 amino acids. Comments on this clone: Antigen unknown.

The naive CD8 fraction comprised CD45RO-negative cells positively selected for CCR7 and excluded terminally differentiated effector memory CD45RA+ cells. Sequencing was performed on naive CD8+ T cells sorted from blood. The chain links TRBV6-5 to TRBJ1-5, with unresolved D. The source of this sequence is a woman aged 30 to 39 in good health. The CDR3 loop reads CASKSHGNQPQHF. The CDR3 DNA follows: TGTGCCAGCAAATCGCATGGCAATCAGCCCCAGCATTTT.